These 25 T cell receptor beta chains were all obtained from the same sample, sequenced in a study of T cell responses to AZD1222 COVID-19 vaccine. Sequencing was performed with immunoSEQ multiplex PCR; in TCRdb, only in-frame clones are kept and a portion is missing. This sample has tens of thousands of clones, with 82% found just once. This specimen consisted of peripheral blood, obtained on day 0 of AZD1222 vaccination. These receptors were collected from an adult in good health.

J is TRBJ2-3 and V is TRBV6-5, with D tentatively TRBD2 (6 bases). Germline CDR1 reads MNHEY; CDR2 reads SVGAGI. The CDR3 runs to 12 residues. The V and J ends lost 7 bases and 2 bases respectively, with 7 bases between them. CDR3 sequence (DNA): TGTGCCAGCACGGGGGTCACAGATACGCAGTATTTT. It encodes CASTGVTDTQYF.

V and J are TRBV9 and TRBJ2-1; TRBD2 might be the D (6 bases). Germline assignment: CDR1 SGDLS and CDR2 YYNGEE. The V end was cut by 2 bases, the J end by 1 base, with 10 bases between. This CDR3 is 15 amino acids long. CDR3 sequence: CASSVWGVSYNEQFF. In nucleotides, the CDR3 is TGTGCCAGCAGCGTTTGGGGGGTTTCCTACAATGAGCAGTTCTTC.

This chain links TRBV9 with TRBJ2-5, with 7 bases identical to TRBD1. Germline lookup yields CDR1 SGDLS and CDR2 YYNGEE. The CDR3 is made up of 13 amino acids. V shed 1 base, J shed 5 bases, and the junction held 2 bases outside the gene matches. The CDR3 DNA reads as TGTGCCAGCAGCGTAAGGGGGCAGGAGACCCAGTACTTC. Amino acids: CASSVRGQETQYF. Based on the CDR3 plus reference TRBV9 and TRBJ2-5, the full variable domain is DSGVTQTPKHLITATGQRVTLRCSPRSGDLSVYWYQQSLDQGLQFLIQYYNGEERAKGNILERFSAQQFPDLHSELNLSSLELGDSALYFCASSVRGQETQYFGPGTRLLVL.

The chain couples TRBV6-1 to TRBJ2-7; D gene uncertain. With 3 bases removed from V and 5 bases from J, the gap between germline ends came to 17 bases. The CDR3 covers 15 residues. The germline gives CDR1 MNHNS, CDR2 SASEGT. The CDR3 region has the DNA TGTGCCAGCAGTGACCGAAAATACCTGGTGGACGAGCAGTACTTC. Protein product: CASSDRKYLVDEQYF.

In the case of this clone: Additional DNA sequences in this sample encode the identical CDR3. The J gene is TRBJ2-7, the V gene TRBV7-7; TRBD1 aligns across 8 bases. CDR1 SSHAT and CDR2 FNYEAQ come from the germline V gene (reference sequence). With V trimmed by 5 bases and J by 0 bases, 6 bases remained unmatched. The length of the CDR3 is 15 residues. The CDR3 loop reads CASSPDRGPSYEQYF. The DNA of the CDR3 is TGTGCCAGCAGCCCCGACAGGGGACCCTCCTACGAGCAGTACTTC. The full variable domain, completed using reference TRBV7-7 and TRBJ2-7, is GAGVSQSPRYKVTKRGQDVTLRCDPISSHATLYWYQQALGQGPEFLTYFNYEAQPDKSGLPSDRFSAERPEGSISTLTIQRTEQRDSAMYRCASSPDRGPSYEQYFGPGTRLTVT.

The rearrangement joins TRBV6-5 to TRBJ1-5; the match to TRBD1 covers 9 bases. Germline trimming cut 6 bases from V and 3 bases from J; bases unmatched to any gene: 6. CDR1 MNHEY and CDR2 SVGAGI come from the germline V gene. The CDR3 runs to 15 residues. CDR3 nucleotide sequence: TGTGCCAGCAGCCCCGGGACAGGGCTCAATCAGCCCCAGCATTTT. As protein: CASSPGTGLNQPQHF.

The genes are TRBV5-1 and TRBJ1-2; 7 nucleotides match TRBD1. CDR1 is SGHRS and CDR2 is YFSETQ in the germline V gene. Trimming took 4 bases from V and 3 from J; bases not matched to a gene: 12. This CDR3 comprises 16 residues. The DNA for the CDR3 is TGCGCCAGCAGCGAGGGGGCGCGCATGATGGACTATGGCTACACCTTC. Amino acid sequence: CASSEGARMMDYGYTF.

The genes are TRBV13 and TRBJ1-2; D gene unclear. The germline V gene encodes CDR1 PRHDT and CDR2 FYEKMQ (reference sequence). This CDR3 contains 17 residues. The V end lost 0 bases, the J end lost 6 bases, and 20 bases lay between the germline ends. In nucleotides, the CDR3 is TGTGCCAGCAGCTTAGGCGGGCAGGCGGGCTTCAAGCATGGCTACACCTTC. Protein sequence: CASSLGGQAGFKHGYTF.

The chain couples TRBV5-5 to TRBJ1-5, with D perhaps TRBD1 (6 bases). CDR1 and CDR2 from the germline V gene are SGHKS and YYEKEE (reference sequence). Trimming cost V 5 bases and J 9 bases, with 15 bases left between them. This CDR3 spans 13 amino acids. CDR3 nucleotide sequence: TGTGCCAGCAGAGGACAGCCAGGAGGGCCCCAGCATTTT. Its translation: CASRGQPGGPQHF.

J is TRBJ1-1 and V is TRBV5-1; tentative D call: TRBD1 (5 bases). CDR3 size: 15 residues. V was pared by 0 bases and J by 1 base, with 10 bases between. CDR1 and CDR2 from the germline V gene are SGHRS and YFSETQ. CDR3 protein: CASSLDRRGNTEAFF. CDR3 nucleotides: TGCGCCAGCAGCTTGGATCGTAGGGGGAACACTGAAGCTTTCTTT.

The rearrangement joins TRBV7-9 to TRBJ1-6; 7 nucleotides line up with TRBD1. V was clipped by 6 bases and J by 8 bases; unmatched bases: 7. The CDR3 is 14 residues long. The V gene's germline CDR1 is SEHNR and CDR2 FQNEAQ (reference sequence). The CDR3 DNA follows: TGTGCCAGCAGAGAGAGGCAGGGGGATTCACCCCTCCACTTT. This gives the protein CASRERQGDSPLHF. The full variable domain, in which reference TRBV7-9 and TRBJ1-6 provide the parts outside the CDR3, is DTGVSQNPRHKITKRGQNVTFRCDPISEHNRLYWYRQTLGQGPEFLTYFQNEAQLEKSRLLSDRFSAERPKGSFSTLEIQRTEQGDSAMYLCASRERQGDSPLHFGNGTRLTVT.

Written as DNA, the CDR3 is TGCGCCAGCAGCTTGGGAGGAGGCGTGAAGGGCACTGAAGCTTTCTTT. Amino acids: CASSLGGGVKGTEAFF. The chain employs TRBV5-1 and TRBJ1-1; D ambiguous. This CDR3 region has 16 residues. V was clipped by 0 bases and J by 4 bases, with 16 bases between them. The germline gives CDR1 SGHRS, CDR2 YFSETQ.

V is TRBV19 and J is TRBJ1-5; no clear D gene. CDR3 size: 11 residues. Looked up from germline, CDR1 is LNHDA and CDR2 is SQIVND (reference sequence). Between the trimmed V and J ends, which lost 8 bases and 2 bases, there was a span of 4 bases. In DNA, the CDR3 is TGTGCCAGTGGGCGCAATCAGCCCCAGCATTTT. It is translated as CASGRNQPQHF.

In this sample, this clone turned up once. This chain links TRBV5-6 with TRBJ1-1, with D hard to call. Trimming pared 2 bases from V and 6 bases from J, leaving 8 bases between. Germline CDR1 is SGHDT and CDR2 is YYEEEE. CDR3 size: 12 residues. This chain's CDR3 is CASSLVQSEAFF. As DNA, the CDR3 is TGTGCCAGCAGCTTAGTACAGTCTGAAGCTTTCTTT.

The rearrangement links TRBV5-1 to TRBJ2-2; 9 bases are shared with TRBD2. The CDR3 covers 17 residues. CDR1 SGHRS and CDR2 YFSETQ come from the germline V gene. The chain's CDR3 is CVSSIVALAGNTGELFF. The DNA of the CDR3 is TGCGTCTCAAGTATAGTGGCACTAGCGGGGAACACCGGGGAGCTGTTTTTT. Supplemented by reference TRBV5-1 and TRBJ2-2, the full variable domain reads KAGVTQTPRYLIKTRGQQVTLSCSPISGHRSVSWYQQTPGQGLQFLFEYFSETQRNKGNFPGRFSGRQFSNSRSEMNVSTLELGDSALYLCVSSIVALAGNTGELFFGEGSRLTVL.

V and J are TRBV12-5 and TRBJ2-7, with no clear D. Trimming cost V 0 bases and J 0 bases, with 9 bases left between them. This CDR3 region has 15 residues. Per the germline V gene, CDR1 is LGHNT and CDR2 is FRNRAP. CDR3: CASGLVTLSSYEQYF. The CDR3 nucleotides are TGTGCTAGTGGTTTGGTCACTTTAAGCTCCTACGAGCAGTACTTC.

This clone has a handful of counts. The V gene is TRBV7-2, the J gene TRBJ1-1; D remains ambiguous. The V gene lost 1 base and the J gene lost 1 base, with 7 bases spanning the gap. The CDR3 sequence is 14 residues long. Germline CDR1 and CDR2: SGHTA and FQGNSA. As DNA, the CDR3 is TGTGCCAGCAGCTTAGTCCTCGGGAACACTGAAGCTTTCTTT. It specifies CASSLVLGNTEAFF.

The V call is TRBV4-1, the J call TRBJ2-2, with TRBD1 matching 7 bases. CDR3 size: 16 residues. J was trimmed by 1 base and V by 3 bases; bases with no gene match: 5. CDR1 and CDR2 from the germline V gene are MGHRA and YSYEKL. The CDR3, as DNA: TGCGCCAGCAGCCAGCTCTGGACAGGGAACACCGGGGAGCTGTTTTTT. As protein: CASSQLWTGNTGELFF.

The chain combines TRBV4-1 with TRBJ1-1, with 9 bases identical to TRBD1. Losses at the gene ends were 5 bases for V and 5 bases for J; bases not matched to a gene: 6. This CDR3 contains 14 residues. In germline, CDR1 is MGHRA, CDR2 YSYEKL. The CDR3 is CASSVSDRGTEAFF. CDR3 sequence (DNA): TGCGCCAGCAGCGTCAGCGACAGGGGGACTGAAGCTTTCTTT.

CDR3 amino acids: CASSPGWGEDYGYTF. CDR3 nucleotides: TGTGCCAGCAGCCCCGGTTGGGGGGAGGACTATGGCTACACCTTC. V and J are TRBV5-6 and TRBJ1-2; possibly TRBD1 for D (5 bases). The V end was cut by 4 bases, the J end by 3 bases, with 16 bases between. Germline values: CDR1 SGHDT, CDR2 YYEEEE. The CDR3 is 15 amino acids. The full variable domain, with the rest looked up from reference TRBV5-6 and TRBJ1-2, is DAGVTQSPTHLIKTRGQQVTLRCSPKSGHDTVSWYQQALGQGPQFIFQYYEEEERQRGNFPDRFSGHQFPNYSSELNVNALLLGDSALYLCASSPGWGEDYGYTFGSGTRLTVV.

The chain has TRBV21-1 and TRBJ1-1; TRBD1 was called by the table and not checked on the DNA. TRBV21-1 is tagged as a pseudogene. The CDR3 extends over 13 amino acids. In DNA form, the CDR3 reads TGTGCCAGCAGCTGCCTCAGGGACACTGAAGCTTTCTTT. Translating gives CASSCLRDTEAFF.

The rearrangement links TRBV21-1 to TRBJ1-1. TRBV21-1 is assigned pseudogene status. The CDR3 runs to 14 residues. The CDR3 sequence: CASSTRDVGTEAFF. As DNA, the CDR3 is TGTGCCAGCAGCACAAGGGATGTGGGCACTGAAGCTTTCTTT.

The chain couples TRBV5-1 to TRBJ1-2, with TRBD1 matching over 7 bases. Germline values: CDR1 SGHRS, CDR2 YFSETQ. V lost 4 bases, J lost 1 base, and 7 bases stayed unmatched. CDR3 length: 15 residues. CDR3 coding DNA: TGCGCCAGCAGCGTTGGGGACAGATTTAACTATGGCTACACCTTC. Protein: CASSVGDRFNYGYTF.

CDR3 residues: CSANQFNEQFF. The CDR3 DNA reads TGCAGTGCTAATCAGTTCAATGAGCAGTTCTTC. The chain uses TRBV20-1 and TRBJ2-1, with D unresolved. V gave up 4 bases and J gave up 6 bases, with 7 bases separating them. This CDR3 comprises 11 residues. CDR1 and CDR2 (germline): DFQATT, SNEGSKA (reference sequence).

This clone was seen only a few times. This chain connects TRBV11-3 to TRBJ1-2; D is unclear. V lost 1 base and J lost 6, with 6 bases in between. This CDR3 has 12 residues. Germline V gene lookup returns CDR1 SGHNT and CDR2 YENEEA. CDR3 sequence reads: CASSLGRDGYTF. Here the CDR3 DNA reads TGTGCCAGCAGCTTAGGTCGGGATGGCTACACCTTC.